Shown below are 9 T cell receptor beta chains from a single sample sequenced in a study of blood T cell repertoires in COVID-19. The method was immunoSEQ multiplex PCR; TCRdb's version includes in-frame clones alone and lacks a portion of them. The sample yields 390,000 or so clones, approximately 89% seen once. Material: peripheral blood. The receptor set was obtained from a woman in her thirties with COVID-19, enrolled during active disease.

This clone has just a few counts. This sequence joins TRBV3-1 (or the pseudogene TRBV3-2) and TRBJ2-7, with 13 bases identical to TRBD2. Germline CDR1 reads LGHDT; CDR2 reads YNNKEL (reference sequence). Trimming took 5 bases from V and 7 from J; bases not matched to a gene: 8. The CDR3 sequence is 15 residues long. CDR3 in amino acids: CASSATGTSGTEQYF. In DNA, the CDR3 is TGTGCCAGCAGCGCAACCGGGACTAGCGGGACAGAGCAGTACTTC.

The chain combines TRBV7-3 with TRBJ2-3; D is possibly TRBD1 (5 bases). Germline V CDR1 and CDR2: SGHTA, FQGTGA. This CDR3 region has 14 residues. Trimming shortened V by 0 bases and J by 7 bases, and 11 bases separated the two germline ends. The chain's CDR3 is CASSLTRDEYTQYF. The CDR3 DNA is TGTGCCAGCAGCTTAACCAGGGATGAATATACGCAGTATTTT.

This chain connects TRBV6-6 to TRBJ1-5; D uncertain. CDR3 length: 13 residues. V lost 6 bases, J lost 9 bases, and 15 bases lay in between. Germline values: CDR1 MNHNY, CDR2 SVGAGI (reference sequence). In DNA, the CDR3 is TGTGCCAGCAGCCCTCCAGCCCCAGGGCCCCAGCATTTT. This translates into CASSPPAPGPQHF.

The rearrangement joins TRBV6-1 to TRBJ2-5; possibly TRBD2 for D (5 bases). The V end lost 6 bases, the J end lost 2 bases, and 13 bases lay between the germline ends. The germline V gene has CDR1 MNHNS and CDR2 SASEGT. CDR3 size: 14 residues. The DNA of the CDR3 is TGTGCCAGCAGCCTGATCGGGGATCAAGAGACCCAGTACTTC. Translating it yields CASSLIGDQETQYF.

DNA of the CDR3: TGTGCCAGCAGTTACCCCGGCTCCTACAATGAGCAGTTCTTC. It specifies CASSYPGSYNEQFF. The V gene is TRBV6-5, the J gene TRBJ2-1; D call uncertain. CDR3 length: 14 amino acids. The germline gives CDR1 MNHEY, CDR2 SVGAGI. Deletions cut 2 bases from V and 0 bases from J, with 5 bases between.

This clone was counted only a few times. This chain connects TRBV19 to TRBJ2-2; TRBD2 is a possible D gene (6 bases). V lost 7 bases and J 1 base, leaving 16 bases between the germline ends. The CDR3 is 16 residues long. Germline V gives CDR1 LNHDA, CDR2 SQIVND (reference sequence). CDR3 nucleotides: TGTGCCAGTAAGCCACTAGAGGGAGGGAACACCGGGGAGCTGTTTTTT. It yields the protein CASKPLEGGNTGELFF.

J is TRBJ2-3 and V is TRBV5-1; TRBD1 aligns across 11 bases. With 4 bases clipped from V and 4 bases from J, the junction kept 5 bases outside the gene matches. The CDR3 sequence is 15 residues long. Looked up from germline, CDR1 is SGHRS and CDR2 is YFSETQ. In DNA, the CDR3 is TGCGCCAGCAGCCTGGACAGGGGGCGCGCAGATACGCAGTATTTT. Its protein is CASSLDRGRADTQYF. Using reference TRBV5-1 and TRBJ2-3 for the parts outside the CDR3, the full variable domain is KAGVTQTPRYLIKTRGQQVTLSCSPISGHRSVSWYQQTPGQGLQFLFEYFSETQRNKGNFPGRFSGRQFSNSRSEMNVSTLELGDSALYLCASSLDRGRADTQYFGPGTRLTVL.

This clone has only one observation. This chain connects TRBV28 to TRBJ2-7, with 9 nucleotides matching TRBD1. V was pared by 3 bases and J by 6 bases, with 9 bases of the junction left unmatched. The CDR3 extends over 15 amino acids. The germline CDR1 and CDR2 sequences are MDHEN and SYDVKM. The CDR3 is CASSFRDRAPGEQYF. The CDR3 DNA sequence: TGTGCCAGCAGTTTCCGGGACAGGGCCCCCGGCGAGCAGTACTTC.

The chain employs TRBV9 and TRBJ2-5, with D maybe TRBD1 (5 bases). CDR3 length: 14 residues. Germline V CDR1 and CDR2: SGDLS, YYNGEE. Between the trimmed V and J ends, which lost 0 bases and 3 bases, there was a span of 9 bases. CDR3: CASSVEGAEETQYF. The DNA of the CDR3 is TGTGCCAGCAGCGTAGAAGGGGCGGAAGAGACCCAGTACTTC.